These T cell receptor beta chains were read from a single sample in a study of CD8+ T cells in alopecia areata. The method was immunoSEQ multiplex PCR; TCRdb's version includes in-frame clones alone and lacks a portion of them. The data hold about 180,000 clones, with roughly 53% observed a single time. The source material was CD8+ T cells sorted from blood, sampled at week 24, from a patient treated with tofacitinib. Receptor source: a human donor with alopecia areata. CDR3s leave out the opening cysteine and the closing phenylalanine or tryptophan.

CDR3: ASSQSGGMRTEAF
length: 13
V: TRBV7-3
J: TRBJ1-1

CDR3: ASGPYTRADTQY
length: 12
V: TRBV12-5
J: TRBJ2-3

CDR3: AISGGQGLASYEQY
length: 14
V: TRBV10-3
J: TRBJ2-7

CDR3: ASREPSSYEQY
length: 11
V: TRBV2
J: TRBJ2-7

CDR3: ASSYGTDTYEQY
length: 12
V: TRBV7-8
J: TRBJ2-7

CDR3: ATKEGAFNEKLF
length: 12
V: TRBV15
J: TRBJ1-4

CDR3: SVAGTGQETQY
length: 11
V: TRBV29-1
J: TRBJ2-5

CDR3: ASREGYGNEKLF
length: 12
V: TRBV6-5
J: TRBJ1-4

CDR3: ASSQQGGRFDTEAF
length: 14
V: TRBV4-1
J: TRBJ1-1

CDR3: ASSPDRGPYYEQY
length: 13
V: TRBV2
J: TRBJ2-7

CDR3: SVIVTGELF
length: 9
V: TRBV29-1
J: TRBJ2-2

CDR3: ASSQDHSGGTGELF
length: 14
V: TRBV4-3
J: TRBJ2-2

CDR3: ASSFLTSTDTQY
length: 12
V: TRBV27
J: TRBJ2-3

CDR3: ASSPGEKAGSQPQH
length: 14
V: TRBV7-9
J: TRBJ1-5

CDR3: ASSLAVSSNQPQH
length: 13
V: TRBV7-8
J: TRBJ1-5